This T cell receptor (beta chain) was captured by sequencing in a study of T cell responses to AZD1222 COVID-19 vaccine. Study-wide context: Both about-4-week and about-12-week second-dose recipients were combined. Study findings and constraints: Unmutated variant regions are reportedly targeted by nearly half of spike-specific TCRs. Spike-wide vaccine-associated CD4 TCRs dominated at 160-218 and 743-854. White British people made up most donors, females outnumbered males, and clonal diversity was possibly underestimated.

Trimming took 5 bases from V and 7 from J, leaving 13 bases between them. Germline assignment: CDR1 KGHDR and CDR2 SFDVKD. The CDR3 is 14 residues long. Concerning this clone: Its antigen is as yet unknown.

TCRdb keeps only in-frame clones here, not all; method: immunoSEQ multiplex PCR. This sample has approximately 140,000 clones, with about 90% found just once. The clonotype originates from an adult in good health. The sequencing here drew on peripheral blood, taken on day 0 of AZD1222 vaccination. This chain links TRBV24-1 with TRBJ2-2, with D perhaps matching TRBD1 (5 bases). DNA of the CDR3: TGTGCCACCAGTGGTTGGGGCGGAAACGGGGAGCTGTTTTTT. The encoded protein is CATSGWGGNGELFF.